These T cell receptor beta chains were read from a single sample in a study of T-cell memory formation after mild COVID-19. MiXCR, applied by TCRdb to the 5' RACE reads, yields one record per CDR3 protein. The sample lists roughly 110,000 distinct CDR3 sequences; about 20% were seen once. Source material: PBMCs or a T cell subset sorted from them (not recorded which). The receptors were gathered from a man younger than 35 who had mild COVID-19 (a few samples of this study predate the infection). Cell type and time point are not known. Both conserved end residues are part of each CDR3. The order of the fields is D gene, J gene, clone size, V gene, CDR3 protein, CDR3 DNA. The D gene is left open where the match is weak. Some rows have no size entry. The others give once, few or many, or a class for an expanded clone.

d_gene: TRBD1; j_gene: TRBJ1-1; abundance: few; v_gene: TRBV6-5; CDR3aa: CASSYGTDYEAFF; CDR3nt: TGTGCCAGCAGTTACGGGACAGACTATGAAGCTTTCTTT
d_gene: NA; j_gene: TRBJ1-2; abundance: few; v_gene: TRBV19; CDR3aa: CASSIQGGKYGYTF; CDR3nt: TGTGCCAGTAGTATCCAGGGAGGCAAATATGGCTACACCTTC
d_gene: NA; j_gene: TRBJ2-5; abundance: many; v_gene: TRBV6-2/TRBV6-3; CDR3aa: CASSYSRTSKTQYF; CDR3nt: TGTGCCAGCAGTTACTCGAGGACCAGTAAGACCCAGTACTTC
d_gene: NA; j_gene: TRBJ2-2; abundance: NA; v_gene: TRBV7-9; CDR3aa: CASSPGTAVVGELFF; CDR3nt: TGTGCCAGCAGCCCCGGGACCGCGGTCGTCGGGGAGCTGTTTTTT
d_gene: TRBD2; j_gene: TRBJ2-5; abundance: few; v_gene: TRBV7-3; CDR3aa: CASSLAAGDETQYF; CDR3nt: TGTGCCAGCAGCTTAGCAGCGGGGGACGAGACCCAGTACTTC
d_gene: NA; j_gene: TRBJ2-4; abundance: NA; v_gene: TRBV4-1; CDR3aa: CASSQDGGVAKNIQYF; CDR3nt: TGCGCCAGCAGCCAAGATGGCGGTGTCGCCAAAAACATTCAGTACTTC
d_gene: NA; j_gene: TRBJ2-2; abundance: NA; v_gene: TRBV20-1; CDR3aa: CSARGRRGRNTGELFF; CDR3nt: TGCAGTGCCAGAGGTCGGAGGGGACGGAACACCGGGGAGCTGTTTTTT
d_gene: TRBD1; j_gene: TRBJ2-2; abundance: few; v_gene: TRBV6-2/TRBV6-3; CDR3aa: CASSLDRGPTGELFF; CDR3nt: TGTGCCAGCAGCCTCGACAGGGGACCCACCGGGGAGCTGTTTTTT
d_gene: NA; j_gene: TRBJ2-1; abundance: few; v_gene: TRBV7-6; CDR3aa: CASSHLGVADEQFF; CDR3nt: TGTGCCAGCAGCCACCTGGGGGTGGCCGATGAGCAGTTCTTC
d_gene: TRBD2; j_gene: TRBJ2-1; abundance: few; v_gene: TRBV4-3; CDR3aa: CASSRTSGGGYNEQFF; CDR3nt: TGCGCCAGCAGCCGGACTAGCGGGGGGGGCTACAATGAGCAGTTCTTC
d_gene: TRBD1; j_gene: TRBJ1-1; abundance: NA; v_gene: TRBV3-1; CDR3aa: CASRGSSPGGNTEAFF; CDR3nt: TGTGCCAGCAGGGGCTCCAGCCCAGGGGGGAACACTGAAGCTTTCTTT
d_gene: NA; j_gene: TRBJ1-5; abundance: NA; v_gene: TRBV6-2/TRBV6-3; CDR3aa: CASSYPNGLGPQHF; CDR3nt: TGTGCCAGCAGTTACCCGAACGGGCTCGGACCCCAGCATTTT
d_gene: TRBD1; j_gene: TRBJ2-3; abundance: few; v_gene: TRBV5-1; CDR3aa: CASSSGTGGYTDTQYF; CDR3nt: TGCGCCAGCAGCTCCGGGACAGGGGGCTACACAGATACGCAGTATTTT
d_gene: TRBD1; j_gene: TRBJ2-3; abundance: few; v_gene: TRBV2; CDR3aa: CASRDRGTDTQYF; CDR3nt: TGTGCCAGCAGGGACAGGGGCACAGATACGCAGTATTTT
d_gene: TRBD2; j_gene: TRBJ2-3; abundance: few; v_gene: TRBV6-4; CDR3aa: CASSDGVGGAPDTQYF; CDR3nt: TGTGCCAGCAGTGACGGGGTCGGGGGGGCCCCAGATACGCAGTATTTT
d_gene: NA; j_gene: TRBJ2-7; abundance: once; v_gene: TRBV20-1; CDR3aa: CSARVPSTPYEQYF; CDR3nt: TGCAGTGCTAGAGTGCCTTCGACGCCCTACGAGCAGTACTTC
d_gene: TRBD1; j_gene: TRBJ1-5; abundance: many; v_gene: TRBV6-2/TRBV6-3; CDR3aa: CASSPGQGPSNQPQHF; CDR3nt: TGTGCCAGCAGCCCCGGACAGGGCCCTAGCAATCAGCCCCAGCATTTT
d_gene: NA; j_gene: TRBJ2-1; abundance: few; v_gene: TRBV15; CDR3aa: CATTPDRTSYNEQFF; CDR3nt: TGTGCCACCACCCCCGACAGGACCTCCTACAATGAGCAGTTCTTC
d_gene: NA; j_gene: TRBJ2-2; abundance: few; v_gene: TRBV29-1; CDR3aa: CSAEEGMGELFF; CDR3nt: TGCAGCGCAGAAGAGGGAATGGGGGAGCTGTTTTTT
d_gene: TRBD2; j_gene: TRBJ2-3; abundance: NA; v_gene: TRBV12-3/TRBV12-4; CDR3aa: CASSLPGAGGPDTQYF; CDR3nt: TGTGCCAGCAGCCTCCCCGGGGCGGGGGGCCCCGATACGCAGTATTTT
d_gene: NA; j_gene: TRBJ1-2; abundance: NA; v_gene: TRBV4-3; CDR3aa: CASSRGGDGYTF; CDR3nt: TGCGCCAGCAGCCGAGGGGGGGACGGCTACACCTTC
d_gene: NA; j_gene: TRBJ1-1; abundance: NA; v_gene: TRBV13; CDR3aa: CASRRRGDLNTEAFF; CDR3nt: TGTGCCAGCCGAAGGCGGGGGGATTTAAACACTGAAGCTTTCTTT
d_gene: NA; j_gene: TRBJ2-3; abundance: NA; v_gene: TRBV7-8; CDR3aa: CASSLGGLGADTQYF; CDR3nt: TGTGCCAGCAGCTTAGGGGGGTTAGGCGCAGATACGCAGTATTTT
d_gene: NA; j_gene: TRBJ2-4; abundance: few; v_gene: TRBV4-3; CDR3aa: CASSQDGGAKNIQYF; CDR3nt: TGCGCCAGCAGCCAAGATGGCGGGGCCAAAAACATTCAGTACTTC
d_gene: NA; j_gene: TRBJ1-1; abundance: few; v_gene: TRBV20-1; CDR3aa: CSALGTEAFF; CDR3nt: TGCAGTGCCCTGGGGACAGAAGCTTTCTTT
d_gene: NA; j_gene: TRBJ2-2; abundance: NA; v_gene: TRBV4-1; CDR3aa: CASRRLSRANTGELFF; CDR3nt: TGCGCCAGCAGACGCCTGTCGCGGGCGAACACCGGGGAGCTGTTTTTT
d_gene: NA; j_gene: TRBJ1-6; abundance: many; v_gene: TRBV6-2/TRBV6-3; CDR3aa: CASSYSGGTSPLHF; CDR3nt: TGTGCCAGCAGTTACTCGGGGGGGACTTCACCCCTCCACTTT
d_gene: NA; j_gene: TRBJ1-1; abundance: NA; v_gene: TRBV4-1; CDR3aa: CASSQASGGEAFF; CDR3nt: TGCGCCAGCAGCCAAGCCTCAGGAGGTGAAGCTTTCTTT
d_gene: NA; j_gene: TRBJ2-7; abundance: few; v_gene: TRBV3-1; CDR3aa: CASSQASILTVYEQYF; CDR3nt: TGTGCCAGCAGCCAAGCAAGTATCTTGACAGTATACGAGCAGTACTTC
d_gene: NA; j_gene: TRBJ2-7; abundance: NA; v_gene: TRBV15; CDR3aa: CATSRDEGSNEQYF; CDR3nt: TGTGCCACCAGCAGAGATGAGGGGAGCAACGAGCAGTACTTC
d_gene: NA; j_gene: TRBJ1-6; abundance: NA; v_gene: TRBV9; CDR3aa: CASSVGYSPLHF; CDR3nt: TGTGCCAGCAGCGTAGGGTATTCACCCCTCCACTTT
d_gene: NA; j_gene: TRBJ2-5; abundance: once; v_gene: TRBV6-5; CDR3aa: CASSYSRPPLADKETQYF; CDR3nt: TGTGCCAGCAGTTACTCGAGACCCCCTCTAGCAGATAAAGAGACCCAGTACTTC
d_gene: TRBD1; j_gene: TRBJ1-1; abundance: NA; v_gene: TRBV29-1; CDR3aa: CSVGWIRDRNTEAFF; CDR3nt: TGCAGCGTGGGGTGGATTCGGGACAGGAACACTGAAGCTTTCTTT
d_gene: TRBD2; j_gene: TRBJ2-1; abundance: NA; v_gene: TRBV4-3; CDR3aa: CASSTLAGAYSSYNEQFF; CDR3nt: TGCGCCAGCAGTACTCTAGCGGGGGCATACTCATCCTACAATGAGCAGTTCTTC
d_gene: NA; j_gene: TRBJ2-3; abundance: few; v_gene: TRBV29-1; CDR3aa: CSVEGTRYSTDTQYF; CDR3nt: TGCAGCGTTGAGGGGACACGATATTCCACAGATACGCAGTATTTT
d_gene: NA; j_gene: TRBJ1-1; abundance: NA; v_gene: TRBV5-1; CDR3aa: CASSFPGTHTEAFF; CDR3nt: TGCGCCAGCAGCTTCCCAGGGACCCACACTGAAGCTTTCTTT
d_gene: TRBD2; j_gene: TRBJ2-5; abundance: NA; v_gene: TRBV9; CDR3aa: CASSVERTSGFATQYF; CDR3nt: TGTGCCAGCAGCGTAGAGAGGACTAGCGGGTTTGCGACCCAGTACTTC
d_gene: NA; j_gene: TRBJ2-5; abundance: NA; v_gene: TRBV28; CDR3aa: CASRFSGSTPQETQYF; CDR3nt: TGTGCCAGCAGGTTTTCGGGGTCGACCCCCCAAGAGACCCAGTACTTC
d_gene: TRBD1; j_gene: TRBJ2-1; abundance: few; v_gene: TRBV7-2; CDR3aa: CASSFTPGTGSYNEQFF; CDR3nt: TGTGCCAGCAGCTTCACTCCCGGGACAGGCTCCTACAATGAGCAGTTCTTC
d_gene: NA; j_gene: TRBJ1-1; abundance: few; v_gene: TRBV4-2; CDR3aa: CASMSLKVTEAFF; CDR3nt: TGTGCCTCCATGTCACTCAAGGTTACTGAAGCTTTCTTT
d_gene: NA; j_gene: TRBJ1-1; abundance: NA; v_gene: TRBV6-6; CDR3aa: CASSYRGENTEAFF; CDR3nt: TGTGCCAGCAGTTACAGGGGTGAGAACACTGAAGCTTTCTTT
d_gene: NA; j_gene: TRBJ2-1; abundance: NA; v_gene: TRBV12-3/TRBV12-4; CDR3aa: CASSLTSNEQFF; CDR3nt: TGTGCCAGCAGTTTGACTAGCAATGAGCAGTTCTTC
d_gene: NA; j_gene: TRBJ1-4; abundance: NA; v_gene: TRBV28; CDR3aa: CASSSTVATNEKLFF; CDR3nt: TGTGCCAGCAGTTCGACAGTGGCAACTAATGAAAAACTGTTTTTT
d_gene: TRBD1; j_gene: TRBJ2-7; abundance: NA; v_gene: TRBV7-2; CDR3aa: CASSSYTGSTGLEQYF; CDR3nt: TGTGCCAGCAGCTCCTACACGGGATCGACAGGGCTCGAGCAGTACTTC
d_gene: TRBD1; j_gene: TRBJ2-1; abundance: NA; v_gene: TRBV7-6; CDR3aa: CASSFSRDSLYDEQFF; CDR3nt: TGTGCCAGCAGCTTCTCCCGGGACAGCCTTTATGATGAGCAGTTCTTC
d_gene: NA; j_gene: TRBJ1-3; abundance: NA; v_gene: TRBV9; CDR3aa: CASSVAEKGNTIYF; CDR3nt: TGTGCCAGCAGCGTAGCAGAGAAAGGAAACACCATATATTTT
d_gene: NA; j_gene: TRBJ2-5; abundance: NA; v_gene: TRBV7-2; CDR3aa: CASSLRAEAHQETQYF; CDR3nt: TGTGCCAGCAGCTTAAGGGCGGAGGCACACCAAGAGACCCAGTACTTC
d_gene: NA; j_gene: TRBJ1-1; abundance: NA; v_gene: TRBV4-3; CDR3aa: CASSQEDSGNTEAFF; CDR3nt: TGCGCCAGCAGCCAAGAGGACAGTGGGAACACTGAAGCTTTCTTT
d_gene: NA; j_gene: TRBJ2-1; abundance: few; v_gene: TRBV7-9; CDR3aa: CASSEGGPFKNEQFF; CDR3nt: TGTGCCAGCAGCGAGGGGGGGCCTTTTAAGAATGAGCAGTTCTTC
d_gene: TRBD2; j_gene: TRBJ2-3; abundance: NA; v_gene: TRBV20-1; CDR3aa: CSAPPLLAGGTDTQYF; CDR3nt: TGCAGTGCACCCCCTTTGCTAGCGGGGGGAACAGATACGCAGTATTTT